This TCR beta chain emerged from a study of cytomegalovirus exposure and HLA in healthy donors. Whole-study results and caveats: The study recorded 164 TCR beta chains that were cytomegalovirus-associated.

CDR3 length: 13 residues. Trimming removed 4 bases from V and 8 bases from J, with 11 bases in between. CDR1 is SNHLY, CDR2 FYNNEI, per germline. Amplification used 60 Vbeta primers and 13 Jbeta primers. The data were produced by immunoSEQ multiplex PCR, yet TCRdb's version contains in-frame clones alone and is incomplete. The sample shows 54,000 or so clones, 70% of them seen only once. In its sample, this clone was seen a few times. Its specificity is not known. The receptor comes from a woman aged 60-75 years in good health and CMV-seropositive. The chain links TRBV2 to TRBJ1-4; a possible D gene is TRBD1 (5 bases). The source material was PBMCs. In nucleotides, the CDR3 is TGTGCCAGCAGTGTGGGGAGGGGAGAAAAACTGTTTTTT. It encodes CASSVGRGEKLFF.